This TCR beta chain originates from a study of cytomegalovirus exposure and HLA in healthy donors. Study in general: Earlier sequencing of 150 million to 200 million T cells yielded 100 million to 120 million unique TCR beta sequences. Findings and limits, study-wide: Investigators reported about 160 TCR beta chains as tied to cytomegalovirus. Accurate HLA-A and HLA-B prediction from TCR beta sequences was reported for most subjects.

Germline V gene lookup returns CDR1 MNHEY and CDR2 SMNVEV (reference sequence). The CDR3 spans 14 residues. V lost 2 bases and J lost 10, with 12 bases in between. Notes on this clone: Its antigen is as yet unknown.

The primer mix had 60 Vbeta and 13 Jbeta primers. Method: immunoSEQ multiplex PCR; TCRdb's copy keeps in-frame clones and lacks some. The data contain roughly 160,000 clones, around 82% of them seen just once; the ten biggest clones take up under 1.1%. The chain has TRBV27 and TRBJ1-6; D is possibly TRBD1 (5 bases). The sample consisted of PBMCs. This receptor was identified in a man aged 25-40 years in good health and CMV-seronegative. CDR3 coding DNA: TGTGCCAGCAGTTTACGGGACTGGAGATCACCCCTCCACTTT. Translation: CASSLRDWRSPLHF.